This T cell receptor beta chain appears in the sequencing data of a study of CD8+ T cells in alopecia areata. Overall study: Tofacitinib administration to treated patients was oral, at 5 to 10 mg twice daily. Treated patients were scored for severity by percent of scalp affected. General study findings and limits: Persistence during tofacitinib was seen for many expanded lesional clones in scalp and blood.

The treatment here: oral pan-JAK inhibitor, 5-10 mg twice daily. TCR sequencing used cDNA made by reverse transcription of extracted RNA. Measured with immunoSEQ multiplex PCR; TCRdb has only the in-frame clones, and not every one. The sample records some 95,000 clones, 44% being singletons. This clone occurred a few times. Its matching antigen is unknown. V shed 3 bases, J shed 2 bases, and the junction held 2 bases outside the gene matches. This CDR3 region has 13 residues. Germline V gene sequence: CDR1 SGDLS, CDR2 YYNGEE. The rearrangement uses TRBV9 and TRBJ2-7, with 7 positions matching TRBD1. This clonotype was sampled from a human donor with alopecia areata. Here the sequenced sample was CD8+ T cells sorted from blood, taken at week 24, from a patient treated with tofacitinib. The CDR3 coding sequence is TGTGCCAGCAGCGGACAGGGTCCCTACGAGCAGTACTTC. The encoded protein is CASSGQGPYEQYF.